This T cell receptor beta chain was obtained from a study of T cell repertoires in cytomegalovirus infection. Via MiXCR, TCRdb re-called the reads, giving one row per CDR3 protein. The sample consists of 44,000 or so distinct CDR3 sequences, roughly 20% of them appearing once. This clonotype has a handful of counts. Its specificity is unknown. Per germline, CDR1 MDHEN and CDR2 SYDVKM. The J segment lost 3 bases and the V segment lost 5 bases, leaving 10 bases of the junction unmatched. The CDR3 covers 16 residues. The chain carries TRBV28 and TRBJ2-4; the match to TRBD1 covers 7 bases. This specimen consisted of CD8+ T cells from cultured PBMCs, obtained from culture after CMV antigen stimulation. The TCR originated in a human donor in good health (CMV status not recorded). Some clones in this sample may be carry-over from other donors' samples. The CDR3 loop reads CASSPIQGPYKNIQYF. The CDR3 DNA is TGTGCCAGCAGTCCCATACAGGGGCCTTACAAAAACATTCAGTACTTC.